Listed below are T cell receptor beta chains from one sample, sequenced in a study. A single record per CDR3 protein comes from TCRdb applying MiXCR to the multiplex PCR reads. The data show approximately 880 distinct CDR3 sequences, with 15% to 20% seen just once and roughly 7.9% held by the top ten. The sequenced material came from Tregs sorted from blood. The source of these receptors is a female donor with breast cancer. CDR3s include the opening cysteine and the closing phenylalanine or tryptophan. A D gene is named only where the DNA matches it firmly. A row's size may be missing; if present it is once, few, many or a size class.

CDR3 length | D gene | J gene | V gene | clone size | CDR3 DNA | CDR3 protein
15 | TRBD1 | TRBJ1-2 | TRBV12-3/TRBV12-4 | few | TGTGCCAGCACCTCCAGGACAGGGTCGAACTATGGCTACACCTTC | CASTSRTGSNYGYTF
13 | . | TRBJ1-2 | TRBV12-3/TRBV12-4 | . | TGTGCCAGCAGTAGACAGAGGGCCGATGGCTACACCTTC | CASSRQRADGYTF
13 | . | TRBJ1-2 | TRBV12-3/TRBV12-4 | few | TGTGCCAGCTACAACGGTGACGAGGTGGGCTACACCTTC | CASYNGDEVGYTF
16 | TRBD1 | TRBJ1-2 | TRBV12-3/TRBV12-4 | . | TGTGCCAGCAGTTTAAGTCGGACAGGGAGTGTTATGGGCTACACCTTC | CASSLSRTGSVMGYTF
13 | . | TRBJ1-2 | TRBV12-3/TRBV12-4 | medium-sized | TGTGCCAGCAGCACAGAGGGCGCCTTTGGCTACACCTTC | CASSTEGAFGYTF
14 | TRBD1 | TRBJ1-2 | TRBV12-3/TRBV12-4 | once | TGTGCCAGCAGCCGCGGACAGGGTATGGATGGCTACACCTTC | CASSRGQGMDGYTF
14 | TRBD1 | TRBJ1-2 | TRBV12-3/TRBV12-4 | large | TGTGCCAGCAGTTTAGGACAGGGTAGGGATGGCTACACCTTC | CASSLGQGRDGYTF
15 | TRBD1 | TRBJ1-2 | TRBV12-3/TRBV12-4 | large | TGTGCCAGCAGTGCCCCGGGACAGGGGCGAGATGGCTACACCTTC | CASSAPGQGRDGYTF
15 | . | TRBJ1-2 | TRBV12-3/TRBV12-4 | many | TGTGCCAGCAGCGAAAGGGGCCTAGCTAACTATGGCTACACCTTC | CASSERGLANYGYTF
12 | . | TRBJ1-2 | TRBV12-3/TRBV12-4 | large | TGTGCCAGCAGCCTATCCGCAAGCGGCTACACCTTC | CASSLSASGYTF
11 | . | TRBJ1-2 | TRBV12-3/TRBV12-4 | large | TGTGCCAGCAGTACAGGAGCTGGCTACACCTTC | CASSTGAGYTF
14 | TRBD1 | TRBJ1-2 | TRBV12-3/TRBV12-4 | large | TGTGCCAGCAGCAATTCGGGACAGGGTTATGGCTACACCTTC | CASSNSGQGYGYTF
15 | TRBD1 | TRBJ1-2 | TRBV12-3/TRBV12-4 | medium-sized | TGTGCCAGCAGTCTATCACAGGGGACAATCTATGGCTACACCTTC | CASSLSQGTIYGYTF
17 | . | TRBJ1-2 | TRBV12-3/TRBV12-4 | . | TGTGCCAGCAGCCACTCCTTGCGAGGGCTGGTCCCCTATGGCTACACCTTC | CASSHSLRGLVPYGYTF
15 | TRBD1 | TRBJ1-2 | TRBV12-3/TRBV12-4 | large | TGTGCCAGCAGTCGGACAGGGTTTGATCGTTATGGCTACACCTTC | CASSRTGFDRYGYTF
15 | . | TRBJ1-2 | TRBV12-3/TRBV12-4 | large | TGTGCCAGCAGTCCTACAGGGACCCCTAACTATGGCTACACCTTC | CASSPTGTPNYGYTF
16 | . | TRBJ1-2 | TRBV12-3/TRBV12-4 | large | TGTGCCAGCAGTCCCGGCCCCAGGGTTGTCTCCTATGGCTACACCTTC | CASSPGPRVVSYGYTF
15 | TRBD1 | TRBJ1-2 | TRBV12-3/TRBV12-4 | large | TGTGCCAGCAGTTCCCCGACCGGGACAGGATACGGCTACACCTTC | CASSSPTGTGYGYTF
13 | . | TRBJ1-2 | TRBV12-3/TRBV12-4 | large | TGTGCCAGCAGTCCCCACAGGGTGTATGGCTACACCTTC | CASSPHRVYGYTF
16 | . | TRBJ1-2 | TRBV12-3/TRBV12-4 | large | TGTGCCAGCAGCCAAGGACAGCCCTCTTCTAACTATGGCTACACCTTC | CASSQGQPSSNYGYTF
14 | . | TRBJ1-2 | TRBV12-3/TRBV12-4 | . | TGTGCCAGCAGCCTCACCTACGCACTCTATGACTACACCTTC | CASSLTYALYDYTF
17 | . | TRBJ1-2 | TRBV12-3/TRBV12-4 | . | TGTGCCAGCAGTTTGTTCGGTTCGGACAACACTAACTATGGCTACACCTTC | CASSLFGSDNTNYGYTF
11 | . | TRBJ1-2 | TRBV12-3/TRBV12-4 | few | TGTGCCAGCACTCGTAACTATGGCTACACCTTC | CASTRNYGYTF
13 | . | TRBJ1-2 | TRBV12-3/TRBV12-4 | few | TGTGCCAGCAGTTTAGTTTCCGGGTCTGGCTACACCTTC | CASSLVSGSGYTF
16 | TRBD1 | TRBJ1-2 | TRBV12-3/TRBV12-4 | . | TGTGCCAGCAGTTTAGGAAGGGGACAGGAAAACTATGGCTACACCTTC | CASSLGRGQENYGYTF
13 | . | TRBJ1-2 | TRBV12-3/TRBV12-4 | medium-sized | TGTGCCAGCAGTTTTGCAGGGTCCTATGGCTACACCTTC | CASSFAGSYGYTF
17 | . | TRBJ1-2 | TRBV12-3/TRBV12-4 | medium-sized | TGTGCCAGCAGTTTAGTTTCCCCGCGGTTAGGGAACTATGGCTACACCTTC | CASSLVSPRLGNYGYTF
13 | . | TRBJ1-2 | TRBV12-3/TRBV12-4 | medium-sized | TGTGCCAGCAGAAAAGGACAGTACTATGGCTACACCTTC | CASRKGQYYGYTF
13 | . | TRBJ1-2 | TRBV12-3/TRBV12-4 | large | TGTGCCATCAATAGACGTGGGCCCGATGGCTACACCTTC | CAINRRGPDGYTF
15 | TRBD1 | TRBJ1-2 | TRBV12-3/TRBV12-4 | large | TGTGCCAGCAGTTTTCGGGACAGGGCGGTCTATGGCTACACCTTC | CASSFRDRAVYGYTF
14 | . | TRBJ1-2 | TRBV12-3/TRBV12-4 | large | TGTGCCAGCAGTTTGAGTCAGGGTAGGAACGGCTACACCTTC | CASSLSQGRNGYTF
13 | . | TRBJ1-2 | TRBV12-3/TRBV12-4 | large | TGTGCCAGCAGTTTACAGGCGGGCTATGGCTACACCTTC | CASSLQAGYGYTF
13 | . | TRBJ1-2 | TRBV12-3/TRBV12-4 | large | TGTGCCACCCTTGACGAGTTAGACTATGGCTACACCTTC | CATLDELDYGYTF
12 | . | TRBJ1-2 | TRBV12-3/TRBV12-4 | . | TGTGCCAGCAGTTTGTACGGGCAGGGCTACACCTTC | CASSLYGQGYTF
15 | . | TRBJ1-2 | TRBV12-3/TRBV12-4 | large | TGTGCCAGCAGTTTCAGGCAGGCCCCATCGAGTGGCTACACCTTC | CASSFRQAPSSGYTF
16 | TRBD1 | TRBJ1-2 | TRBV12-3/TRBV12-4 | few | TGTGCCAGCAGTCCAGGGACAGAGGGCTTTAACTATGGCTACACCTTC | CASSPGTEGFNYGYTF
11 | . | TRBJ1-2 | TRBV12-3/TRBV12-4 | . | TGTGCCAGCAGTTTTGGTGGTGGCTACACCTTC | CASSFGGGYTF
10 | . | TRBJ1-2 | TRBV12-3/TRBV12-4 | large | TGTGCCAGCAGTTTAAATGGCTACACCTTC | CASSLNGYTF
11 | . | TRBJ1-2 | TRBV12-3/TRBV12-4 | medium-sized | TGTGCCAGCTCACTGGGCGTTAGCTACACCTTC | CASSLGVSYTF
15 | . | TRBJ1-2 | TRBV12-3/TRBV12-4 | . | TGTGCCAGCAGTCCGTTGGGACTTTCCCTCTATGGCTACACCTTC | CASSPLGLSLYGYTF
15 | . | TRBJ1-2 | TRBV12-3/TRBV12-4 | large | TGTGCCAGCAGTTTCTCAGGGCAGGGCAACTATGGCTACACCTTC | CASSFSGQGNYGYTF
15 | TRBD1 | TRBJ1-2 | TRBV12-3/TRBV12-4 | medium-sized | TGTGCCAGCACCCACAGGACAGGGTCGAACTATGGCTACACCTTC | CASTHRTGSNYGYTF
14 | . | TRBJ1-2 | TRBV12-3/TRBV12-4 | large | TGTGCCAGCAGTTTGCCGCAGCTTACTTATGGCTACACCTTC | CASSLPQLTYGYTF
13 | TRBD1 | TRBJ1-2 | TRBV12-3/TRBV12-4 | . | TGTGCCAGCAGCCAGACAGGGGTCTATGGCTACACCTTC | CASSQTGVYGYTF
14 | . | TRBJ1-2 | TRBV12-3/TRBV12-4 | few | TGTGCCAGCAGTTTACTTTCACTAACTGATGGCTACACCTTC | CASSLLSLTDGYTF
12 | . | TRBJ1-2 | TRBV12-3/TRBV12-4 | large | TGTGCCAGCAGTTCCTCCTTCTATGGCTACACCTTC | CASSSSFYGYTF
14 | . | TRBJ1-2 | TRBV12-3/TRBV12-4 | large | TGTGCCAGCAGTTTAGTGAGTAGGATTTCTACATACACCTTC | CASSLVSRISTYTF
12 | . | TRBJ1-2 | TRBV12-3/TRBV12-4 | hyperexpanded | TGTGCCAGCAGTTCGTCCAACTATGGCTACACCTTC | CASSSSNYGYTF
14 | . | TRBJ1-2 | TRBV12-3/TRBV12-4 | large | TGTGCCAGCAGTCCGTACAGGGTTGACTATGGCTACACCTTC | CASSPYRVDYGYTF
13 | . | TRBJ1-2 | TRBV12-3/TRBV12-4 | large | TGTGCCAGCAGTTTAGTTGACAAGGGTGGCTACACCTTC | CASSLVDKGGYTF
14 | TRBD1 | TRBJ1-2 | TRBV12-3/TRBV12-4 | large | TGTGCCAGCAGTTTAGCCCTACAGGGGCGCGGCTACACCTTC | CASSLALQGRGYTF
12 | TRBD1 | TRBJ1-2 | TRBV12-3/TRBV12-4 | many | TGTGCCAGCAGTTTAACAGGGGATGGCTACACCTTC | CASSLTGDGYTF